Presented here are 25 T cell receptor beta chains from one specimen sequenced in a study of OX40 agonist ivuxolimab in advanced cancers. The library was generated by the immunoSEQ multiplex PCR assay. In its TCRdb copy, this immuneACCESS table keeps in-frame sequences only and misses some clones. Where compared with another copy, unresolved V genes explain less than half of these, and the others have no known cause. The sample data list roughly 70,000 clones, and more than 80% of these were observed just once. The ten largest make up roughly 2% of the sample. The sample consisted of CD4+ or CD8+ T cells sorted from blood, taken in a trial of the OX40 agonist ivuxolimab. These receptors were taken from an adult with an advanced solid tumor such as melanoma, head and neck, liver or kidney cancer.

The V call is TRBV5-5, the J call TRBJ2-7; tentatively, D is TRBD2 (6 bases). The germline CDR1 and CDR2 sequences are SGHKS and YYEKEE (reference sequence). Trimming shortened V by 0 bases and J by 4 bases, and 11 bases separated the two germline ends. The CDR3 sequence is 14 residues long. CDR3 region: CASSLGLDGYEQYF. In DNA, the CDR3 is TGTGCCAGCAGCTTGGGACTAGATGGGTACGAGCAGTACTTC.

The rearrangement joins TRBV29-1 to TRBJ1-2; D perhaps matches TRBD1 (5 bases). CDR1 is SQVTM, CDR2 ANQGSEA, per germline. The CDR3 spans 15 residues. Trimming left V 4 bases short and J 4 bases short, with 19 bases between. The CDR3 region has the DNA TGCAGCGTTGGGGGGACGGGGGAGCCGAGCTATGGCTACACCTTC. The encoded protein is CSVGGTGEPSYGYTF.

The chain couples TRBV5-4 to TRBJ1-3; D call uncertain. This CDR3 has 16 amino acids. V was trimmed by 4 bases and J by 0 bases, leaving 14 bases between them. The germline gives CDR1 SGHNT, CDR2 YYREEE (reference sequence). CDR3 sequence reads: CASSPPGSNSGNTIYF. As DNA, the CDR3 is TGTGCCAGCAGCCCCCCCGGCAGCAACTCTGGAAACACCATATATTTT.

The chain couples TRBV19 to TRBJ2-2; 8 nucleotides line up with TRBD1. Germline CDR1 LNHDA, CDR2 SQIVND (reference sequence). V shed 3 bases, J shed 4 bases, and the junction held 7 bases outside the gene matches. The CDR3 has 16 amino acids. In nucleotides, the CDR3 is TGTGCCAGTAGTATGGGTAACAGGGGGATCACCGGGGAGCTGTTTTTT. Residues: CASSMGNRGITGELFF.

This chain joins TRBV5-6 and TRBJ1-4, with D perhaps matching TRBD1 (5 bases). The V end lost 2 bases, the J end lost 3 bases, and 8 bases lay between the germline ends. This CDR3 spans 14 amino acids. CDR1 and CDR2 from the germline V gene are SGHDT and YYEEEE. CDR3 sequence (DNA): TGTGCCAGCAGCTTCCAGGGATCTAATGAAAAACTGTTTTTT. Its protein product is CASSFQGSNEKLFF.

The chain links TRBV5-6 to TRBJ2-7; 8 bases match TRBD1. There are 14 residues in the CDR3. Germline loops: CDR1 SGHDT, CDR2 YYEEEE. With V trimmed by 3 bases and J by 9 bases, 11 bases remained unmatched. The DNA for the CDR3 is TGTGCCAGCAGCTCCCCAGGGGGCGCCCCCCGGCAGTACTTC. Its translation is CASSSPGGAPRQYF.

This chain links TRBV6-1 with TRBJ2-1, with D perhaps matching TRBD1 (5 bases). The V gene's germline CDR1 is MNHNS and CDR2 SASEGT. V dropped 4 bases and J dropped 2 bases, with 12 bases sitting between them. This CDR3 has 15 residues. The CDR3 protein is CASSGDSLPYNEQFF. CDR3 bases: TGTGCCAGCAGTGGCGACAGTTTGCCCTACAATGAGCAGTTCTTC.

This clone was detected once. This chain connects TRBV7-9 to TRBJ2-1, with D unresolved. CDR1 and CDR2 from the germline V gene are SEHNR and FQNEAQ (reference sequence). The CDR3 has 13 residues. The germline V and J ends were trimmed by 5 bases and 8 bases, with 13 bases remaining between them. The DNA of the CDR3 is TGTGCCAGCAGCCCAAACGCTGTCTATGAGCAGTTCTTC. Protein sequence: CASSPNAVYEQFF.

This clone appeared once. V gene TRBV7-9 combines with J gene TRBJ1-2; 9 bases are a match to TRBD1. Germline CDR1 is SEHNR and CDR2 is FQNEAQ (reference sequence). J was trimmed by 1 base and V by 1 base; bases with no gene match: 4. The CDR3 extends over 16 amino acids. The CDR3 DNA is TGTGCCAGCAGCTTAGAACAGGGGGCCGGTAACTATGGCTACACCTTC. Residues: CASSLEQGAGNYGYTF. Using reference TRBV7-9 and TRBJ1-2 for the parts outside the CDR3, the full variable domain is DTGVSQNPRHKITKRGQNVTFRCDPISEHNRLYWYRQTLGQGPEFLTYFQNEAQLEKSRLLSDRFSAERPKGSFSTLEIQRTEQGDSAMYLCASSLEQGAGNYGYTFGSGTRLTVV.

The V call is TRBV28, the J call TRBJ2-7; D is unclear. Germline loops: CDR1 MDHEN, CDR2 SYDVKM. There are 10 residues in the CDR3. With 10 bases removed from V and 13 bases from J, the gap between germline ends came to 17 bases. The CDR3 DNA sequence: TGTGCCACCGAGGACGTAAGCCGTTACTTC. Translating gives CATEDVSRYF.

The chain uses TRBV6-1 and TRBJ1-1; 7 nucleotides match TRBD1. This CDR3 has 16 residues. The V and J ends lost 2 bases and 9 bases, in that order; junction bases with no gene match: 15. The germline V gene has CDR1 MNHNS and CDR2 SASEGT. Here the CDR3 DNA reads TGTGCCAGCAGTGAATCTCTCCGGGACAGCGGTCAAAAAGCTTTCTTT. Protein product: CASSESLRDSGQKAFF.

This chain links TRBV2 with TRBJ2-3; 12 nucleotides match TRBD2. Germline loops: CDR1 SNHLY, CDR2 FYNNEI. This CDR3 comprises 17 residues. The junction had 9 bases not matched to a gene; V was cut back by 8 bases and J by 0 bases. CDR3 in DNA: TGTGCCAGCGCATGGGCTAGCGGGGGGGCCAGCACAGATACGCAGTATTTT. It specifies CASAWASGGASTDTQYF.

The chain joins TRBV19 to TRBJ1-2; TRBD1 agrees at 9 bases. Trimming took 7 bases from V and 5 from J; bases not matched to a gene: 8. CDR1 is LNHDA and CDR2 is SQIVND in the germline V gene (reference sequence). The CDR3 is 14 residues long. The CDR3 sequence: CASTNGQGLYGYTF. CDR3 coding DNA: TGTGCCAGTACAAATGGACAGGGGTTATATGGCTACACCTTC.

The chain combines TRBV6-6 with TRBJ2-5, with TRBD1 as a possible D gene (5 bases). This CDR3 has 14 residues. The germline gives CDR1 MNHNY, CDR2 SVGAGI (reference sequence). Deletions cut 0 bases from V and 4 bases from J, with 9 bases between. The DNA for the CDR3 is TGTGCCAGCAGTTACTCGGGCCAGGGAGAGACCCAGTACTTC. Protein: CASSYSGQGETQYF.

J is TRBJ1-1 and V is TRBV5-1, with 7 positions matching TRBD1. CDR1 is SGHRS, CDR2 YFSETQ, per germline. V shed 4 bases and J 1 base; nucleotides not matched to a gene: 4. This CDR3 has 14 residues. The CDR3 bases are TGCGCCAGCAGCGGGGGACAGCCGAACACTGAAGCTTTCTTT. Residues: CASSGGQPNTEAFF.

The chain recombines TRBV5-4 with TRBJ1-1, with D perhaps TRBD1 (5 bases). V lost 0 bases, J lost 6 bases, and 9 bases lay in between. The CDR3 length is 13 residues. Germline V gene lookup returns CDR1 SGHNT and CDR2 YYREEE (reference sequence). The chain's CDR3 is CASSLAGGSEAFF. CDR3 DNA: TGTGCCAGCAGCTTGGCCGGGGGTTCTGAAGCTTTCTTT.

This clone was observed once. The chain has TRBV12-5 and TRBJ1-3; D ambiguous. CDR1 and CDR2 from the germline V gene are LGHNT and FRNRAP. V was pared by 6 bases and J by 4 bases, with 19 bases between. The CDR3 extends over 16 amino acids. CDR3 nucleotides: TGTGCTAGTGGCCCCCAGGAGGGCGGATTAGGAAACACCATATATTTT. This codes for CASGPQEGGLGNTIYF. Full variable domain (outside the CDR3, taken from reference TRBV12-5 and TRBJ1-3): DARVTQTPRHKVTEMGQEVTMRCQPILGHNTVFWYRQTMMQGLELLAYFRNRAPLDDSGMPKDRFSAEMPDATLATLKIQPSEPRDSAVYFCASGPQEGGLGNTIYFGEGSWLTVV.

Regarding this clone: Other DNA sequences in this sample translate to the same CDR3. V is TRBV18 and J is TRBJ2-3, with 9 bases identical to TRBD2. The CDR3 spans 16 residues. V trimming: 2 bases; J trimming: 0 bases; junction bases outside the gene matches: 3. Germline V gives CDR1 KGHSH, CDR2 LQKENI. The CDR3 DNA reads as TGTGCCAGCTCACCAAGGCTAGCGGGGAGCACAGATACGCAGTATTTT. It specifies CASSPRLAGSTDTQYF. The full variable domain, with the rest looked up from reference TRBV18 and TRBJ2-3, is NAGVMQNPRHLVRRRGQEARLRCSPMKGHSHVYWYRQLPEEGLKFMVYLQKENIIDESGMPKERFSAEFPKEGPSILRIQQVVRGDSAAYFCASSPRLAGSTDTQYFGPGTRLTVL.

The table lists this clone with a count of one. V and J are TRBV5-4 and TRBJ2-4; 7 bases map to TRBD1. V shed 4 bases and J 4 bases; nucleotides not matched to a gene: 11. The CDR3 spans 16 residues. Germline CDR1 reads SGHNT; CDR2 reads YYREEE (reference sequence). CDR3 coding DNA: TGTGCCAGCAGCCCCCTCGGGCGACAGGGAAAAAACATTCAGTACTTC. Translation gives CASSPLGRQGKNIQYF.

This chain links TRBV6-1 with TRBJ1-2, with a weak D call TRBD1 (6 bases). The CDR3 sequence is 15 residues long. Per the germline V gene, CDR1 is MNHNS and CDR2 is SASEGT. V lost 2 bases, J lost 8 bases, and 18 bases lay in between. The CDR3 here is CASSELRGGAEGYTF. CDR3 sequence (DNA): TGTGCCAGCAGTGAACTCCGGGGGGGGGCGGAAGGCTACACCTTC.

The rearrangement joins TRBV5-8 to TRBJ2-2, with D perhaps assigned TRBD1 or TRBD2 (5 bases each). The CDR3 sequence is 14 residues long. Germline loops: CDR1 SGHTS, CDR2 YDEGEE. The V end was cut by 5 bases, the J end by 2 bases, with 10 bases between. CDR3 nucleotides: TGTGCCAGCAGGGGACGCTTTAACACCGGGGAGCTGTTTTTT. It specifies CASRGRFNTGELFF. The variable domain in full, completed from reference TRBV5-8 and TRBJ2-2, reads EAGVTQSPTHLIKTRGQQATLRCSPISGHTSVYWYQQALGLGLQFLLWYDEGEERNRGNFPPRFSGRQFPNYSSELNVNALELEDSALYLCASRGRFNTGELFFGEGSRLTVL.

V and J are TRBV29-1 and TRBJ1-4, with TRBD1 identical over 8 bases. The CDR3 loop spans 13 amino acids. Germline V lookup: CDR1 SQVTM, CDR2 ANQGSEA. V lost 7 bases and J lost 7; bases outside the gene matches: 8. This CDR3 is CSALQGESEKLFF. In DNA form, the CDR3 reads TGCAGCGCCCTACAGGGGGAAAGTGAAAAACTGTTTTTT.

The CDR3 DNA is TGTGCCAGCAGTTCGTCGACTGGGGGAGAGACCCAGTACTTC. The encoded protein is CASSSSTGGETQYF. The chain couples TRBV5-4 to TRBJ2-5; D is tentatively TRBD1 or TRBD2 (5 bases each). Germline V gene sequence: CDR1 SGHNT, CDR2 YYREEE (reference sequence). This CDR3 has 14 amino acids. V was cut by 5 bases and J by 4 bases, with 15 bases left in between.

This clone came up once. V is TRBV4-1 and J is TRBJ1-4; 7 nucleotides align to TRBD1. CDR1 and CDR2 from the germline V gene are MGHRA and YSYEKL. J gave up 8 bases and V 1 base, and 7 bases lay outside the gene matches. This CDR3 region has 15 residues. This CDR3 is CASSQAPQGREKLFF. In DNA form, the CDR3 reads TGCGCCAGCAGCCAAGCCCCACAGGGGAGGGAAAAACTGTTTTTT.

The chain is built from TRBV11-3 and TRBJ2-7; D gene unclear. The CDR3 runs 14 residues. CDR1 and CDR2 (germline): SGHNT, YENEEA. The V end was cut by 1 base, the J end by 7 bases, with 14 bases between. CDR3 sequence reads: CASSLGATSGEQYF. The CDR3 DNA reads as TGTGCCAGCAGCTTAGGGGCCACCTCCGGGGAGCAGTACTTC.